Listed below are T cell receptor beta chains from one sample, sequenced in a study of blood T cell repertoires in COVID-19. Clones were sequenced by immunoSEQ multiplex PCR, and TCRdb holds only the in-frame ones, with some missing. The data contain 150,000 to 200,000 clones, almost 85% of them singletons. The sequencing input was peripheral blood. The receptors were sampled from a man aged 40-50 years who had recovered from COVID-19. Each CDR3 is given with its conserved first and last residue. The D gene is left open where the match is weak. Clone size is shown for a subset of rows, as once, few, many or a class of expanded clone.

j_call | clone_size | v_call | d_call | cdr3_aa | cdr3_nt
TRBJ1-5 | NA | TRBV12-2 | NA | CASHPEINQPQHF | TGTGCAAGTCACCCGGAGATTAATCAGCCCCAGCATTTT
TRBJ2-7 | NA | TRBV4-3 | NA | CASSQDLRWEQYF | TGCGCCAGCAGCCAAGATCTGCGGTGGGAGCAGTACTTC
TRBJ2-7 | NA | TRBV5-1 | NA | CASPTHGDSYEQYF | TGCGCCAGCCCTACTCACGGAGACTCCTACGAGCAGTACTTC
TRBJ2-1 | NA | TRBV11-3 | NA | CASSLGGLSYNEQFF | TGTGCCAGCAGCTTAGGCGGTCTATCCTACAATGAGCAGTTCTTC
TRBJ1-3 | NA | TRBV13 | NA | CASSLGQFLDTIYF | TGTGCCAGCAGCTTGGGGCAGTTTTTGGACACCATATATTTT
TRBJ1-6 | NA | TRBV4-3 | NA | CASSQDRFKSPLHF | TGCGCCAGCAGCCAAGACAGGTTTAAATCACCCCTCCACTTT
TRBJ2-3 | few | TRBV7-8 | NA | CASSFGTAVDTQYF | TGTGCCAGCAGCTTCGGAACAGCGGTGGATACGCAGTATTTT
TRBJ2-5 | NA | TRBV20-1 | TRBD2 | CSASSGGTQETQYF | TGCAGTGCTAGTAGCGGGGGGACCCAAGAGACCCAGTACTTC
TRBJ2-2 | NA | TRBV7-2 | NA | CASSSRSGRGGTGELFF | TGTGCCAGCAGCAGTCGTTCGGGACGTGGGGGGACCGGGGAGCTGTTTTTT
TRBJ2-2 | NA | TRBV3-1/TRBV3-2 | NA | CASSFYGELFF | TGTGCCAGCAGCTTCTACGGGGAGCTGTTTTTT
TRBJ1-2 | NA | TRBV30 | TRBD1 | CASQGAREANYGYTF | TGTGCCTCTCAGGGGGCGCGGGAAGCTAACTATGGCTACACCTTC
TRBJ1-2 | NA | TRBV5-4 | TRBD1 | CASSLVGQGYGYTF | TGTGCCAGCAGCTTGGTCGGACAGGGATATGGCTACACCTTC
TRBJ2-1 | NA | TRBV19 | TRBD2 | CASSNIGGAIYNEQFF | TGTGCCAGTAGTAACATCGGGGGGGCAATCTACAATGAGCAGTTCTTC
TRBJ1-6 | once | TRBV2 | TRBD1 | CASRTQGALDSPLHF | TGTGCCAGCAGGACACAGGGGGCTTTAGATTCACCCCTCCACTTT
TRBJ2-7 | NA | TRBV7-9 | TRBD1 | CASSRDRLTYEQYF | TGTGCCAGCAGCCGGGACAGGCTGACCTACGAGCAGTACTTC
TRBJ1-5 | few | TRBV4-2 | TRBD1 | CASSPSDRGDQPQHF | TGTGCCAGCAGCCCGTCGGACAGGGGGGATCAGCCCCAGCATTTT
TRBJ1-5 | NA | TRBV7-9 | NA | CASSQTRNQPQHF | TGTGCCAGCAGCCAGACGCGGAATCAGCCCCAGCATTTT
TRBJ1-4 | NA | TRBV7-2 | TRBD1 | CASSLWTGNEKLFF | TGTGCCAGCAGCCTGTGGACAGGGAATGAAAAACTGTTTTTT
TRBJ2-1 | once | TRBV18 | NA | CASSHLRDNEQFF | TGTGCCAGCTCACACCTGAGAGACAATGAGCAGTTCTTC
TRBJ2-4 | NA | TRBV7-2 | NA | CASSSGLAKNIQYF | TGTGCCAGCAGTTCAGGGCTAGCCAAAAACATTCAGTACTTC
TRBJ1-1 | NA | TRBV19 | TRBD1 | CARRDRNTEAFF | TGTGCCAGGAGGGACAGGAACACTGAAGCTTTCTTT
TRBJ2-3 | NA | TRBV11-1 | NA | CASSSPGHATDTQYF | TGTGCCAGCAGCTCTCCGGGACACGCGACAGATACGCAGTATTTT
TRBJ2-3 | NA | TRBV5-1 | TRBD2 | CASSLEWASGRTDTQYF | TGCGCCAGCAGCTTGGAATGGGCTAGCGGGAGGACAGATACGCAGTATTTT
TRBJ2-4 | NA | TRBV28 | TRBD2 | CASSLGGKNIQYF | TGTGCCAGCAGTTTGGGGGGGAAAAACATTCAGTACTTC
TRBJ2-7 | NA | TRBV2 | TRBD1 | CASSTGTGRYF | TGTGCCAGCAGTACGGGGACAGGGCGGTACTTC
TRBJ2-2 | NA | TRBV3-1/TRBV3-2 | NA | CASSPNLRRTGELFF | TGTGCCAGCAGCCCGAACTTGCGTCGAACCGGGGAGCTGTTTTTT
TRBJ1-2 | once | TRBV6-6 | TRBD1 | CASSHRTGVFGYTF | TGTGCCAGCAGTCATAGGACAGGGGTATTCGGCTACACCTTC
TRBJ2-7 | NA | TRBV7-8 | NA | CASRPARDSPHF | TGTGCCAGCAGGCCCGCAAGGGACTCCCCACACTTC
TRBJ2-7 | NA | TRBV3-1/TRBV3-2 | NA | CASSQGGGRSYEQYF | TGTGCCAGCAGCCAAGGGGGGGGCCGATCCTACGAGCAGTACTTC
TRBJ2-5 | NA | TRBV7-6 | TRBD1 | CASSYGLDRGLQETQYF | TGTGCCAGCAGCTACGGGCTGGACAGGGGACTCCAAGAGACCCAGTACTTC
TRBJ1-1 | once | TRBV30 | NA | CAWSVGGNTEAFF | TGTGCCTGGAGTGTCGGGGGGAACACTGAAGCTTTCTTT
TRBJ2-7 | NA | TRBV28 | TRBD1 | CASNLGQDYEQYF | TGTGCCAGTAATTTGGGACAGGACTACGAGCAGTACTTC
TRBJ1-1 | NA | TRBV10-3 | TRBD1 | CAIRETGEAFF | TGTGCCATCAGAGAGACAGGGGAAGCTTTCTTT
TRBJ2-7 | NA | TRBV6-2/TRBV6-3 | NA | CASSALVYEQYF | TGTGCCAGCAGCGCTCTAGTCTACGAGCAGTACTTC
TRBJ2-7 | few | TRBV29-1 | TRBD1 | CSVVRQGTYEQYF | TGCAGCGTTGTCCGACAGGGTACTTACGAGCAGTACTTC
TRBJ2-3 | NA | TRBV27 | NA | CASSLSGLLSDTQYF | TGTGCCAGCAGTTTATCGGGCTTGCTCTCAGATACGCAGTATTTT
TRBJ2-7 | NA | TRBV6-6 | TRBD1 | CASRRGTGTSYEQYF | TGTGCCAGCAGACGCGGGACAGGGACCTCTTACGAGCAGTACTTC
TRBJ1-5 | NA | TRBV5-8 | NA | CASSFGGVDQPQHF | TGTGCCAGCAGCTTTGGAGGGGTGGATCAGCCCCAGCATTTT
TRBJ2-5 | NA | TRBV9 | TRBD1 | CASSLTGTQETQYF | TGTGCCAGCAGCCTGACAGGGACCCAAGAGACCCAGTACTTC
TRBJ2-3 | NA | TRBV6-2/TRBV6-3 | TRBD1 | CASSRDRDRRTDTQYF | TGTGCCAGCAGTAGGGACAGGGATAGACGCACAGATACGCAGTATTTT
TRBJ1-2 | few | TRBV27 | TRBD1 | CASRLTTGETLYGYTF | TGTGCCAGCAGACTTACGACAGGGGAGACCCTCTATGGCTACACCTTC
TRBJ1-5 | NA | TRBV24-1 | NA | CATSDHLNQPQHF | TGTGCCACCAGTGACCACCTAAATCAGCCCCAGCATTTT
TRBJ2-2 | NA | TRBV11-3 | NA | CASSPLAGDTGELFF | TGTGCCAGCAGCCCCTTAGCAGGGGACACCGGGGAGCTGTTTTTT
TRBJ2-7 | NA | TRBV12-3/TRBV12-4 | TRBD2 | CASSFSGSGEQYF | TGTGCCAGCAGTTTTAGCGGGAGTGGCGAGCAGTACTTC
TRBJ1-1 | NA | TRBV28 | NA | CASSPGQFLTNTEAFF | TGTGCCAGCAGTCCAGGACAGTTTCTTACGAACACTGAAGCTTTCTTT
TRBJ2-2 | NA | TRBV7-3 | TRBD1 | CASSLPQGSMDTGELFF | TGTGCCAGCAGCTTACCACAGGGGAGTATGGACACCGGGGAGCTGTTTTTT
TRBJ2-2 | NA | TRBV12-3/TRBV12-4 | NA | CASTIHAGELFF | TGTGCCAGCACCATACACGCCGGGGAGCTGTTTTTT
TRBJ2-4 | NA | TRBV4-1 | NA | CASSTMQDPKNIQYF | TGCGCCAGCAGCACGATGCAGGATCCCAAAAACATTCAGTACTTC
TRBJ1-2 | NA | TRBV27 | NA | CASSGRPWVNYGYTF | TGTGCCAGCAGCGGGAGACCCTGGGTAAACTATGGCTACACCTTC
TRBJ1-5 | NA | TRBV29-1 | NA | CSVAVDSGSFNQPQHF | TGCAGCGTCGCCGTGGACAGTGGGAGCTTCAATCAGCCCCAGCATTTT
TRBJ1-2 | NA | TRBV30 | TRBD1 | CAWSGQGGGGYTF | TGTGCCTGGAGTGGACAGGGAGGTGGGGGCTACACCTTC
TRBJ2-5 | few | TRBV18 | NA | CASSPGWRGETQYF | TGTGCCAGCTCACCAGGGTGGAGGGGAGAGACCCAGTACTTC
TRBJ1-1 | NA | TRBV18 | NA | CASSPQENTEAFF | TGTGCCAGCTCGCCTCAGGAGAACACTGAAGCTTTCTTT